This passage covers 28 T cell receptor beta chains from one sample sequenced in a study of early T cells in non-severe SARS-CoV-2 infection. TCRdb fed the 5' RACE reads into MiXCR, producing one record per CDR3 protein. Altogether 75,000 to 100,000 distinct CDR3 sequences are present, approximately 15% being singletons, with the ten largest covering roughly 7%. The specimen sequenced was whole blood. Receptor source: an adult who was a healthcare worker with PCR-confirmed SARS-CoV-2 infection or an uninfected control (not recorded which).

This clonotype was observed a few times. The genes are TRBV20-1 and TRBJ1-6; 7 nucleotides line up with TRBD1. CDR1 and CDR2 from the germline V gene are DFQATT and SNEGSKA (reference sequence). V lost 6 bases, J lost 3 bases, and 5 bases stayed unmatched. The CDR3 covers 14 residues. As DNA, the CDR3 is TGCAGTGCCGTCAGGGGGGGCTATAATTCACCCCTCCACTTT. Encoded protein: CSAVRGGYNSPLHF.

This clonotype was detected only a few times. The V gene is TRBV30, the J gene TRBJ2-7; no reliable D call. Trimming removed 4 bases at V and 5 bases at J, with 12 bases between. CDR3 length equals 12 residues. CDR1 and CDR2 (germline): GTSNPN, SVGIG (reference sequence). The chain's CDR3 is CAWNLGRHEQYF. CDR3 nucleotides: TGTGCCTGGAATCTCGGGCGGCACGAGCAGTACTTC.

This chain connects TRBV4-1 to TRBJ2-7, with D hard to call. This CDR3 has 13 residues. Germline V gene sequence: CDR1 MGHRA, CDR2 YSYEKL. V shed 1 base and J shed 6 bases, with 10 bases lying between them. The CDR3 sequence is CASSQVRASEQYF. The CDR3 coding sequence is TGCGCCAGCAGCCAAGTCAGAGCGTCCGAGCAGTACTTC.

A few counts support this clonotype. This CDR3 is CASSFGGQTEAFF. The DNA for the CDR3 is TGTGCCAGTAGTTTCGGAGGGCAAACTGAAGCTTTCTTT. This chain joins TRBV19 and TRBJ1-1; no firm D call. This CDR3 is 13 amino acids long. Looked up from germline, CDR1 is LNHDA and CDR2 is SQIVND (reference sequence). Trimming took off 5 bases at V and 5 bases at J, with 12 bases between the two ends.

The chain is built from TRBV28 and TRBJ2-1, with a possible D match to TRBD1 (6 bases). Germline-derived CDR1 and CDR2 are MDHEN and SYDVKM. Trimming cost V 5 bases and J 0 bases, with 14 bases left between them. The CDR3 extends over 16 amino acids. The chain's CDR3 is CASSRTGPSSYNEQFF. The CDR3, as DNA: TGTGCCAGCAGTCGAACAGGGCCGAGCTCCTACAATGAGCAGTTCTTC.

This clonotype has ten or more counts. V gene TRBV6-1 combines with J gene TRBJ1-1, with D possibly TRBD1 on 5 matching bases. The CDR3 length is 12 residues. Trimming stripped 11 bases from V and 5 bases from J, with 15 bases between. Germline CDR1 is MNHNS and CDR2 is SASEGT. The CDR3 region is CASRGAGTEAFF. DNA for the CDR3: TGTGCCTCCCGAGGGGCCGGGACTGAAGCTTTCTTT.

J is TRBJ2-3 and V is TRBV5-1, with D tentatively TRBD2 (6 bases). CDR1 and CDR2 (germline): SGHRS, YFSETQ. The CDR3 totals 16 residues. V shed 5 bases and J shed 2 bases, with 18 bases lying between them. As DNA, the CDR3 is TGCGCCAGCAGTCTGGAGGGGAGGACAAACACAGATACGCAGTATTTT. Its protein product is CASSLEGRTNTDTQYF.

The chain has TRBV7-9 and TRBJ2-3, with D possibly TRBD1 on 6 matching bases. Trimming left V 5 bases short and J 0 bases short, with 15 bases between. The CDR3 extends over 16 amino acids. CDR1 SEHNR and CDR2 FQNEAQ come from the germline V gene (reference sequence). The CDR3 DNA follows: TGTGCCAGCAGCCGGAACAGGGTGGCTAGCACAGATACGCAGTATTTT. Its translation: CASSRNRVASTDTQYF.

This clonotype was counted a single time. The chain couples TRBV28 to TRBJ2-1; D remains unclear. Germline-derived CDR1 and CDR2 are MDHEN and SYDVKM. This CDR3 is 12 amino acids long. V lost 4 bases to trimming and J lost 10 bases, with 11 bases between them. This CDR3 reads CASSSSLIEQFF. The CDR3 bases are TGTGCCAGCAGTTCTAGTCTCATCGAGCAGTTCTTC.

This clonotype came up once. A much more abundant neighbour one base away suggests this may be a read error. The J gene is TRBJ2-5, the V gene TRBV7-2; D possibly corresponds to TRBD1 (6 bases). CDR1 SGHTA and CDR2 FQGNSA come from the germline V gene. CDR3 length: 14 amino acids. DNA of the CDR3: TGTGCCAGCGGTCCCTTTGGGGGACAAGAGACCCGGTACTTC. It is translated as CASGPFGGQETRYF. Full variable domain (missing parts from reference TRBV7-2 and TRBJ2-5): GAGVSQSPSNKVTEKGKDVELRCDPISGHTALYWYRQSLGQGLEFLIYFQGNSAPDKSGLPSDRFSAERTGGSVSTLTIQRTQQEDSAVYLCASGPFGGQETRYFGPGTRLLVL.

This clonotype was seen a handful of times. This chain joins TRBV11-2 and TRBJ1-1; D gene ambiguous. The ends were cut back, 5 bases at V and 7 bases at J, with 8 bases in the middle. Germline V gene sequence: CDR1 SGHAT, CDR2 FQNNGV. The CDR3 has 11 residues. Here the CDR3 DNA reads TGTGCCAGCAGCCGGACGGTTGAAGCTTTCTTT. This translates into CASSRTVEAFF.

The J gene is TRBJ2-5, the V gene TRBV10-3; no definite D call. The V end was cut by 8 bases, the J end by 0 bases, with 7 bases between. From germline, CDR1 is ENHRY and CDR2 SYGVKD. This CDR3 contains 12 residues. CDR3 sequence reads: CAIGGDQETQYF. The CDR3 DNA follows: TGTGCCATCGGTGGAGACCAAGAGACCCAGTACTTC.

This clonotype was counted ten times or more. The CDR3 spells CASSLEGTGVSKQFF. The CDR3, as DNA: TGTGCCAGCAGCTTAGAAGGGACAGGGGTCAGTAAGCAGTTCTTC. The rearrangement joins TRBV7-9 to TRBJ2-1; TRBD1 aligns across 10 bases. CDR3 length: 15 amino acids. V shed 1 base, J shed 11 bases, and the junction held 8 bases outside the gene matches. In germline, CDR1 is SEHNR, CDR2 FQNEAQ (reference sequence).

This clonotype was found a few times. The chain uses TRBV7-3 and TRBJ2-1; 7 bases line up with TRBD2. The J segment lost 5 bases and the V segment lost 5 bases, leaving 6 bases of the junction unmatched. CDR3 length: 14 amino acids. Germline V lookup: CDR1 SGHTA, CDR2 FQGTGA. In DNA, the CDR3 is TGTGCCAGCAGCCCGTCGGGACTAAACAATGAGCAGTTCTTC. This gives the protein CASSPSGLNNEQFF.

This clonotype was recorded only once. This chain joins TRBV29-1 and TRBJ2-1; D assignment may be TRBD1 or TRBD2 (6 bases each). The CDR3 contains 15 residues. V lost 7 bases and J 0 bases, leaving 16 bases between the germline ends. Per germline, CDR1 SQVTM and CDR2 ANQGSEA. CDR3 DNA sequence: TGCAGCGCCCGCCCCGGGGGCGACTCCTACAATGAGCAGTTCTTC. It encodes CSARPGGDSYNEQFF.

This clonotype has a handful of counts. This sequence joins TRBV7-9 and TRBJ2-1; TRBD1 matches at 7 bases. The CDR3 is 11 amino acids. Germline V gene lookup returns CDR1 SEHNR and CDR2 FQNEAQ (reference sequence). Trimming removed 10 bases from V and 9 bases from J; junction bases left unmatched: 6. DNA for the CDR3: TGTGCCACCCAGGGGGAGTTTGAGCAGTTCTTC. Protein: CATQGEFEQFF.

In this sample, this clonotype turned up many times. J is TRBJ1-2 and V is TRBV7-9; D is uncertain. Germline V lookup: CDR1 SEHNR, CDR2 FQNEAQ (reference sequence). V was clipped by 1 base and J by 4 bases, with 7 bases between them. The CDR3 totals 13 residues. The CDR3 is CASSLGGSYGYTF. As DNA, the CDR3 is TGTGCCAGCAGCTTAGGCGGCAGCTATGGCTACACCTTC.

This clonotype was seen at least ten times. The chain employs TRBV7-2 and TRBJ2-7; weak D call: TRBD1 (5 bases). With 3 bases removed from V and 3 bases from J, the gap between germline ends came to 12 bases. This CDR3 is built from 14 residues. Germline V gene data show CDR1 as SGHTA and CDR2 as FQGNSA. The chain's CDR3 is CASSFGARVYEQYF. CDR3 coding DNA: TGTGCCAGCAGCTTTGGGGCCAGAGTCTACGAGCAGTACTTC.

This clonotype was seen more than once but under ten times. V and J are TRBV5-1 and TRBJ1-1, with a weak D call TRBD1 (6 bases). V lost 4 bases to trimming and J lost 2 bases, with 12 bases between them. CDR1 is SGHRS, CDR2 YFSETQ, per germline. This CDR3 spans 14 amino acids. The CDR3 sequence is CASSRAGVNTEAFF. In DNA, the CDR3 is TGCGCCAGCAGCCGGGCAGGGGTAAACACTGAAGCTTTCTTT.

This clonotype was seen at least ten times. V gene TRBV24-1 combines with J gene TRBJ2-7; a possible D gene is TRBD1 (6 bases). CDR3 length: 14 residues. Germline assignment: CDR1 KGHDR and CDR2 SFDVKD. The germline V and J ends were trimmed by 2 bases and 4 bases, with 11 bases remaining between them. Here the CDR3 reads CATSDYRDSYEQYF. As DNA, the CDR3 is TGTGCCACCAGTGATTACAGGGATTCGTACGAGCAGTACTTC.

This clonotype was observed a handful of times. This sequence joins TRBV12-3 or TRBV12-4 and TRBJ2-4; D is ambiguous. V dropped 3 bases and J dropped 0 bases, with 12 bases sitting between them. This CDR3 region has 16 residues. The CDR3 spells CASSFGPVGAKNIQYF. Written as DNA, the CDR3 is TGTGCCAGCAGTTTCGGACCTGTCGGAGCCAAAAACATTCAGTACTTC.

This clonotype was found many times. The chain uses TRBV15 and TRBJ2-7; possibly TRBD1 for D (6 bases). The CDR3 totals 15 residues. Trimming stripped 0 bases from V and 2 bases from J, with 11 bases between. In germline, CDR1 is LNHNV, CDR2 YYDKDF (reference sequence). CDR3 region: CATSRDRGETYEQYF. The CDR3 nucleotides read TGTGCCACCAGCAGAGACAGGGGAGAGACCTACGAGCAGTACTTC.

The chain links TRBV29-1 to TRBJ2-2; TRBD1 matches 8 bases. There are 13 residues in the CDR3. V lost 6 bases, J lost 3 bases, and 3 bases stayed unmatched. Germline V lookup: CDR1 SQVTM, CDR2 ANQGSEA. Here the CDR3 DNA reads TGCAGCGTAGACAGGGGATACACCGGGGAGCTGTTTTTT. The encoded protein is CSVDRGYTGELFF.

V gene TRBV7-6 combines with J gene TRBJ2-7; a possible D gene is TRBD1 (6 bases). Germline loops: CDR1 SGHVS, CDR2 FNYEAQ. Trimming pared 6 bases from V and 2 bases from J, leaving 14 bases between. There are 14 residues in the CDR3. The CDR3 here is CASSHRDTTYEQYF. The CDR3 DNA follows: TGTGCCAGCAGTCACCGGGACACGACCTACGAGCAGTACTTC.

This clonotype has just a few counts. The rearrangement joins TRBV27 to TRBJ1-1; D remains unclear. This CDR3 spans 13 amino acids. Germline values: CDR1 MNHEY, CDR2 SMNVEV (reference sequence). The V end lost 6 bases, the J end lost 0 bases, and 8 bases lay between the germline ends. The CDR3 DNA sequence: TGTGCCAGCAGAGGGCTGATGAACACTGAAGCTTTCTTT. Translated, it gives CASRGLMNTEAFF.

The chain joins TRBV20-1 to TRBJ2-3; 10 bases agree with TRBD2. CDR1 and CDR2 from the germline V gene are DFQATT and SNEGSKA (reference sequence). The CDR3 is 15 amino acids. After removal of 5 bases from V and 3 bases from J, the junction contained 8 bases not matched to a gene. The CDR3 nucleotides read TGCAGTGCTTCTCCCAGCGGGAGGGTAACAGATACGCAGTATTTT. It encodes CSASPSGRVTDTQYF.

The chain links TRBV27 to TRBJ2-5; possibly TRBD1 for D (5 bases). The germline V and J ends were trimmed by 7 bases and 5 bases, with 17 bases remaining between them. Germline V gene lookup returns CDR1 MNHEY and CDR2 SMNVEV (reference sequence). The CDR3 covers 14 residues. CDR3 residues: CASKPTRVGETQYF. Here the CDR3 DNA reads TGTGCCAGCAAACCCACCAGGGTCGGCGAGACCCAGTACTTC.

This clonotype was recorded only once. The V call is TRBV10-3, the J call TRBJ2-5, with D unclear. Trimming shortened V by 3 bases and J by 4 bases, and 6 bases separated the two germline ends. From germline, CDR1 is ENHRY and CDR2 SYGVKD. The CDR3 consists of 12 residues. CDR3 region: CAISELGETQYF. DNA of the CDR3: TGTGCCATCAGTGAATTGGGAGAGACCCAGTACTTC.